This T cell receptor (beta chain) was retrieved from a study of neurological immune-mediated disorders. General study results and limits: Private repertoires in all groups were suggested by the absence of shared CDR3 amino acid sequences among expanded clones across subjects. Multiple sclerosis was found to have the least TCR clonal expansion, below healthy controls, and HTLV-1-associated myelopathy the most.

The CDR3 is made up of 18 amino acids. The V end was cut by 0 bases, the J end by 3 bases, with 18 bases between. Germline CDR1 MGHRA, CDR2 YSYEKL. Note on this clonotype: The antigen is unknown.

By 5'RACE with 10-nucleotide random UMIs, the cDNA was made. From the 5' RACE reads, TCRdb called clonotypes with MiXCR, one entry per CDR3 protein. The table lists roughly 100,000 distinct CDR3 sequences, about 3.8% of them singletons. This sequence joins TRBV4-1 and TRBJ1-5, with D unresolved. This sequence was found in a young woman with multiple sclerosis. Sequenced material: PBMCs. The CDR3 here is CASSQDMLSGRFNQPQHF. Written as DNA, the CDR3 is TGCGCCAGCAGCCAAGATATGTTATCAGGACGATTCAATCAGCCCCAGCATTTT.